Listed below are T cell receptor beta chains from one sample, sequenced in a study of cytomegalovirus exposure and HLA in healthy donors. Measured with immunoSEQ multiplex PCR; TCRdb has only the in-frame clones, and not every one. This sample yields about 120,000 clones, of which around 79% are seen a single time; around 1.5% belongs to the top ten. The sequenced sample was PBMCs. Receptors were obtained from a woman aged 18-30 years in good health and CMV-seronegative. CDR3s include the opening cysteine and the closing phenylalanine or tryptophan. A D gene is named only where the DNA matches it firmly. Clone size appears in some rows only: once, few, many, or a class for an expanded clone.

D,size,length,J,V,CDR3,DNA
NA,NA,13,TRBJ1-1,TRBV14,CASSQNPTGLAFF,TGTGCCAGCAGCCAAAACCCGACAGGTTTAGCTTTCTTT
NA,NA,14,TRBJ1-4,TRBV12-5,CASGLFGENEKLFF,TGTGCTAGTGGCTTATTCGGGGAAAATGAAAAACTGTTTTTT
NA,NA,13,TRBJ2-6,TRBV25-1,CASRRQGANVLTF,TGTGCCAGCAGGAGACAGGGGGCCAACGTCCTGACTTTC
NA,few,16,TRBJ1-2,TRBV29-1,CSVEVLPLRQGYGYTF,TGCAGCGTTGAAGTCCTCCCCCTCAGGCAGGGCTATGGCTACACCTTC
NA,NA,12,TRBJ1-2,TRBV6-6,CADRMTGGGYTF,TGTGCCGATAGAATGACAGGAGGTGGCTACACCTTC
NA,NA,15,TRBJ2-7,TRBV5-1,CASSLVSGYSYEQYF,TGCGCCAGCAGCTTGGTTAGCGGCTACTCCTACGAGCAGTACTTC
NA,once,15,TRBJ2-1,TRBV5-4,CASSDSEGYYNEQFF,TGTGCCAGCAGCGACTCGGAGGGATACTACAATGAGCAGTTCTTC
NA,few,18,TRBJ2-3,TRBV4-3,CASSQDPPGRTDTDTQYF,TGCGCCAGCAGCCAAGATCCCCCTGGACGGACTGACACAGATACGCAGTATTTT
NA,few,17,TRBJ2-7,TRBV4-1,CASSLLPRQGSSYEQYF,TGCGCCAGCAGCCTCCTACCCCGGCAGGGAAGCTCCTACGAGCAGTACTTC
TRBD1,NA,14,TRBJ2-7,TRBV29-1,CSVEGGTGTYEQYF,TGCAGCGTTGAAGGCGGGACAGGGACTTACGAGCAGTACTTC
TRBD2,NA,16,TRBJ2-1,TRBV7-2,CASSSRLAGGPNEQFF,TGTGCCAGCAGCTCAAGACTAGCGGGAGGACCGAATGAGCAGTTCTTC
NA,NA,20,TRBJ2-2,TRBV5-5,CASSLFMGGRGTMNTGELFF,TGTGCCAGCAGCTTGTTCATGGGGGGTAGGGGCACGATGAACACCGGGGAGCTGTTTTTT
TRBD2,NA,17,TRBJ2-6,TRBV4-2,CASSQDSRGAGANVLTF,TGTGCCAGCAGCCAAGATAGTCGGGGGGCTGGGGCCAACGTCCTGACTTTC
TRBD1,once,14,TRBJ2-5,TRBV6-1,CASSRGQPQETQYF,TGTGCCAGCAGTCGGGGACAGCCACAAGAGACCCAGTACTTC
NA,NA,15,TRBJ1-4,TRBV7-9,CASSTGIRDTEKLFF,TGTGCCAGCAGCACCGGAATCCGGGACACAGAAAAACTGTTTTTT
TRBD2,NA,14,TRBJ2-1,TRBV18,CASSPQYDGGEQFF,TGTGCCAGCTCACCACAATATGACGGGGGGGAGCAGTTCTTC
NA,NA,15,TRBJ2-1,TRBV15,CATSPPGRGYNEQFF,TGTGCCACCAGCCCCCCCGGACGGGGGTACAATGAGCAGTTCTTC
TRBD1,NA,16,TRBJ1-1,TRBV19,CASMLRTGRMNTEAFF,TGTGCCAGTATGCTCCGGACAGGTCGGATGAACACTGAAGCTTTCTTT
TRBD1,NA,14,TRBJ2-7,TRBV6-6,CASRRDRGRSEQYF,TGTGCCAGCAGGAGGGACAGGGGGCGTAGCGAGCAGTACTTC
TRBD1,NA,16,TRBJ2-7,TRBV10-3,CAISDAGTVSDYEQYF,TGTGCCATCAGTGACGCCGGGACAGTATCCGACTACGAGCAGTACTTC
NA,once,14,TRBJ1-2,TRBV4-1,CASSQDAGNYGYTF,TGCGCCAGCAGCCAAGATGCAGGGAACTATGGCTACACCTTC
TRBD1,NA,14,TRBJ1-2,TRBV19,CASTLQGGSYGYTF,TGTGCCAGTACTCTACAGGGGGGAAGCTATGGCTACACCTTC
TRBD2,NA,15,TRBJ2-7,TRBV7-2,CASSLGTSGTYEQYF,TGTGCCAGCAGCTTAGGGACTAGCGGAACCTACGAGCAGTACTTC
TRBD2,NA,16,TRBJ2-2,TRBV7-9,CALQGGLAGKAGELFF,TGTGCCCTCCAGGGGGGACTAGCGGGAAAAGCCGGGGAGCTGTTTTTT
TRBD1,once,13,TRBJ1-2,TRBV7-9,CASSSRGPYGYTF,TGTGCCAGCAGCTCCAGGGGGCCCTATGGCTACACCTTC
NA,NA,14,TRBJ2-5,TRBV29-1,CSVGTAAIRETQYF,TGCAGCGTTGGGACAGCAGCGATCCGGGAGACCCAGTACTTC
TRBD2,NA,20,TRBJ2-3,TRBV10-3,CAISVKVGTTSGRAVDTQYF,TGTGCCATCAGTGTTAAGGTGGGTACCACTAGCGGGAGGGCCGTAGATACGCAGTATTTT
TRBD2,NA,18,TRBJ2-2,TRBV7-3,CASSLTSASSGNTGELFF,TGTGCCAGCAGCTTAACGTCGGCTTCTAGCGGGAACACCGGGGAGCTGTTTTTT
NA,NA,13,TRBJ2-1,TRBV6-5,CASSWVATGEQFF,TGTGCCAGCAGTTGGGTAGCTACCGGTGAGCAGTTCTTC
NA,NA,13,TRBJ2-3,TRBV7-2,CASREGNTDTQYF,TGTGCCAGCAGGGAGGGAAACACAGATACGCAGTATTTT
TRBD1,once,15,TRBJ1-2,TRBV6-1,CASSNRQGEGYGYTF,TGTGCCAGCAGTAACCGACAGGGAGAGGGCTATGGCTACACCTTC
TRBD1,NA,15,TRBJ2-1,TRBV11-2,CASSLSGGLYNEQFF,TGTGCCAGCAGCTTATCAGGGGGCCTCTACAATGAGCAGTTCTTC
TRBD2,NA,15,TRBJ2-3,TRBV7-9,CASSFSGGLTDTQYF,TGTGCCAGCAGCTTTAGCGGGGGCCTGACAGATACGCAGTATTTT
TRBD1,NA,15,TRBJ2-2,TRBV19,CASSLGTGNTGELFF,TGTGCCAGTAGTCTCGGGACAGGCAACACCGGGGAGCTGTTTTTT
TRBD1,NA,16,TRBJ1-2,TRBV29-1,CSVVPPTGVGNYGYTF,TGCAGCGTTGTACCCCCAACAGGGGTGGGTAACTATGGCTACACCTTC
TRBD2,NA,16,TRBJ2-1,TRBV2,CASRPSGGAAYNEQFF,TGTGCCAGCAGACCTAGCGGGGGGGCGGCCTACAATGAGCAGTTCTTC
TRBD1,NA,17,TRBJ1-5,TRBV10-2,CASSEGDRGFSNQPQHF,TGCGCCAGCAGTGAAGGGGACAGGGGATTTAGCAATCAGCCCCAGCATTTT
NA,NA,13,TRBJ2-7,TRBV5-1,CASSPLSSYEQYF,TGCGCCAGCAGCCCATTGAGCTCCTACGAGCAGTACTTC
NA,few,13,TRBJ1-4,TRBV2,CASRPGWNEKLFF,TGTGCCAGCAGACCCGGTTGGAATGAAAAACTGTTTTTT
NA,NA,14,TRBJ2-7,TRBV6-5,CASSYGDRIYEQYF,TGTGCCAGCAGTTACGGAGACAGGATCTACGAGCAGTACTTC
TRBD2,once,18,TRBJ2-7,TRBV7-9,CASSSGLAGATVSYEQYF,TGTGCCAGCAGCTCGGGACTAGCGGGAGCCACAGTCTCCTACGAGCAGTACTTC
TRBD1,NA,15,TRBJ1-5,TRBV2,CASRRQGGNNQPQHF,TGTGCCAGCAGACGACAGGGGGGAAATAATCAGCCCCAGCATTTT
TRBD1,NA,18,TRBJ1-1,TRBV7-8,CASNLSRDRGSGKGEAFF,TGTGCCAGCAACTTAAGCCGGGACAGGGGATCGGGCAAGGGTGAAGCTTTCTTT
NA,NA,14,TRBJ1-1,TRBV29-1,CSVAVQGLNTEAFF,TGCAGCGTTGCGGTACAGGGCCTGAACACTGAAGCTTTCTTT
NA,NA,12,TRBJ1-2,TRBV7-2,CASSPQPGGYTF,TGTGCCAGCAGCCCCCAACCGGGTGGCTACACCTTC
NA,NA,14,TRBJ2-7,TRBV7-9,CASSLAGSSVEQYF,TGTGCCAGCAGCTTGGCGGGCAGCTCCGTCGAGCAGTACTTC
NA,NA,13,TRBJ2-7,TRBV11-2,CASSLSQFYEQYF,TGTGCCAGCAGCTTATCCCAATTCTACGAGCAGTACTTC
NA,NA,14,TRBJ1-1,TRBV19,CASSSGTTNTEAFF,TGTGCCAGTAGTTCGGGGACAACGAACACTGAAGCTTTCTTT
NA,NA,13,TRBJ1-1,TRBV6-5,CASRRPGDTEAFF,TGTGCCAGCAGGCGACCAGGGGACACTGAAGCTTTCTTT
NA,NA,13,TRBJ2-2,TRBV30,CAWSVQGNGELFF,TGTGCCTGGAGTGTTCAGGGCAACGGGGAGCTGTTTTTT
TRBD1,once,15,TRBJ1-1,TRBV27,CASSLLGQGAPEAFF,TGTGCCAGCAGTTTGTTGGGACAGGGGGCCCCTGAAGCTTTCTTT
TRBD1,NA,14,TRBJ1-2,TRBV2,CASRGQGFNYGYTF,TGTGCCAGCAGGGGACAGGGCTTTAACTATGGCTACACCTTC
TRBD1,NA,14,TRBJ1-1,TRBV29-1,CSVVDRRLNTEAFF,TGCAGCGTTGTGGACAGGAGATTGAACACTGAAGCTTTCTTT
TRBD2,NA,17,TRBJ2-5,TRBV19,CASSVRSLAGGGETQYF,TGTGCCAGTAGTGTCCGCTCACTAGCGGGAGGAGGAGAGACCCAGTACTTC
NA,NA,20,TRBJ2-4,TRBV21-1,CASSIFPLRPAGLAKNIQYF,TGTGCCAGCAGCATTTTTCCCTTGCGTCCAGCAGGGTTAGCCAAAAACATTCAGTACTTC
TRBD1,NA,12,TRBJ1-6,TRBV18,CASSPDRAYLHF,TGTGCCAGCTCACCCGACAGGGCATACCTCCACTTT
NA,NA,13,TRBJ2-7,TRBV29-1,CSVWRDGLYEQYF,TGCAGCGTTTGGAGGGACGGCCTCTACGAGCAGTACTTC
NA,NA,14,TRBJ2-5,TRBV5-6,CASSYRGGAETQYF,TGTGCCAGCAGCTACAGAGGGGGGGCCGAGACCCAGTACTTC
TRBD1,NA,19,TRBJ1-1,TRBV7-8,CASSLVGYRGGPMNTEAFF,TGTGCCAGCAGCCTAGTGGGGTACAGGGGTGGGCCTATGAACACTGAAGCTTTCTTT
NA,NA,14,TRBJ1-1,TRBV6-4,CASRMGPASTQAFF,TGTGCCAGCCGCATGGGGCCCGCTTCCACCCAAGCTTTCTTT